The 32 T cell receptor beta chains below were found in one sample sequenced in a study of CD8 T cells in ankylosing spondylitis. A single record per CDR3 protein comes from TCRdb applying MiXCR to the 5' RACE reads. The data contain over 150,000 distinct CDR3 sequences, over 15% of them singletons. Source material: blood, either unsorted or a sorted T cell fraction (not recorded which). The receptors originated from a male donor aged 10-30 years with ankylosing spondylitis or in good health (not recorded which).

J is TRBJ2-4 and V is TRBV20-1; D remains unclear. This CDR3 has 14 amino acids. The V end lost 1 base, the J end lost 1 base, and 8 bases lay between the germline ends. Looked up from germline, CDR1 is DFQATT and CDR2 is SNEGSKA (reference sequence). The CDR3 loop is CSARGSLAKNIQYF. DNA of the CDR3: TGCAGTGCTAGAGGTTCCTTGGCCAAAAACATTCAGTACTTC.

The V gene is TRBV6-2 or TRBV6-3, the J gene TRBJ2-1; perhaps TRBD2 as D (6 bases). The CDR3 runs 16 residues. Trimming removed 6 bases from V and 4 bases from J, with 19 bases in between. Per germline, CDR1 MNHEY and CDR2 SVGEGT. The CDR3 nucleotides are TGTGCCAGCAGAGACGACCGAGGTGCGGGGTACAATGAGCAGTTCTTC. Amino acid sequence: CASRDDRGAGYNEQFF.

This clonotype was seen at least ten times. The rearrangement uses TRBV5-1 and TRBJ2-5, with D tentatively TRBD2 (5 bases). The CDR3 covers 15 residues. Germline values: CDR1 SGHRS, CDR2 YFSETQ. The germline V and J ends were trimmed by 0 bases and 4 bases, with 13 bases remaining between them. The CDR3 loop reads CASSLERGLGETQYF. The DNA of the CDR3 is TGCGCCAGCAGCTTGGAAAGAGGGCTGGGAGAGACCCAGTACTTC.

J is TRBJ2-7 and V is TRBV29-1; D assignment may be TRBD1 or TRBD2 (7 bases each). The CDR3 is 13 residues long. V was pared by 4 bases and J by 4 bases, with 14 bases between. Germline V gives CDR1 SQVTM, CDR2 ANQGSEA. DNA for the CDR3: TGCAGCGTTGTTTCCAGGGGGGGATACGAGCAGTACTTC. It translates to CSVVSRGGYEQYF.

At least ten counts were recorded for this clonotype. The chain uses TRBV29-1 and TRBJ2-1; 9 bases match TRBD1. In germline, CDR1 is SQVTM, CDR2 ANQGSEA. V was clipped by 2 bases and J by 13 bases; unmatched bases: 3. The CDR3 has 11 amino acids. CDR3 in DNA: TGCAGCGTTGAAAGGGACAGGGATCAGTTCTTC. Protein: CSVERDRDQFF.

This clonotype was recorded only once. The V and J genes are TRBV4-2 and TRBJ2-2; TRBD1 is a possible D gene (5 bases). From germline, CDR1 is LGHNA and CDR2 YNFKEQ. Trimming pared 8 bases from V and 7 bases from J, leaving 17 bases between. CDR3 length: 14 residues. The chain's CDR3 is CASDGRQGVGELFF. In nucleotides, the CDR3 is TGTGCCAGCGATGGGCGACAAGGGGTCGGGGAGCTGTTTTTT.

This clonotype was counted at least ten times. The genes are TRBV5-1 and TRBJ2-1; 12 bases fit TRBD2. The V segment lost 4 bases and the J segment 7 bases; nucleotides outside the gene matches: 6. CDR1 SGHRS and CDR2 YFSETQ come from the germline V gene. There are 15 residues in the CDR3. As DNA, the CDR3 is TGCGCCAGCAGCCGGCAGCTAGCGGGAGGGAATGAGCAGTTCTTC. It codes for CASSRQLAGGNEQFF.

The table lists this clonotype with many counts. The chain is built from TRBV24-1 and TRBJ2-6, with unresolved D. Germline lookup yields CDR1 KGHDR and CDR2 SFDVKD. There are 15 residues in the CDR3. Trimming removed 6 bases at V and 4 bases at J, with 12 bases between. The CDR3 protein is CATSPSLDGANVLTF. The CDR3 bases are TGTGCCACCAGTCCCTCGCTGGACGGGGCCAACGTCCTGACTTTC.

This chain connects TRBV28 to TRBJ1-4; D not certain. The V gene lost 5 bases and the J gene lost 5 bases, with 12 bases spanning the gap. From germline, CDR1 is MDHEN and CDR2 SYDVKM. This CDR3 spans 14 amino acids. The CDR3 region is CASSGPLVNEKLFF. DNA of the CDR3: TGTGCCAGCAGTGGCCCACTCGTGAATGAAAAACTGTTTTTT.

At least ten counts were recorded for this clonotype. For the CDR3, the DNA is TGTGCAAACCGAAGGGGACTAGCCACAGATACGCAGTATTTT. This encodes CANRRGLATDTQYF. V gene TRBV7-2 combines with J gene TRBJ2-3, with TRBD2 matching over 9 bases. The length of the CDR3 is 14 residues. The germline V gene encodes CDR1 SGHTA and CDR2 FQGNSA.

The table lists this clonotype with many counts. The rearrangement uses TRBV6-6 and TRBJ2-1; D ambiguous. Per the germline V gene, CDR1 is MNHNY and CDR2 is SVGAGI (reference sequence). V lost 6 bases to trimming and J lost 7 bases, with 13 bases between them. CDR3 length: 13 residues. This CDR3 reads CASSSVRFNEQFF. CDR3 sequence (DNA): TGTGCCAGCAGCTCCGTGAGGTTTAATGAGCAGTTCTTC.

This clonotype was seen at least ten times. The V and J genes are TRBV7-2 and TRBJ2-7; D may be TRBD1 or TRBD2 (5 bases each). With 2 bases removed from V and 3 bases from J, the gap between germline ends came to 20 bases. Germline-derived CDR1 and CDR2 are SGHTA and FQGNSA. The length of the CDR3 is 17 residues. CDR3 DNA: TGTGCCAGCAGCTTATCGTCGTCCGGGGCCTTTGGCTACGAGCAGTACTTC. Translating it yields CASSLSSSGAFGYEQYF.

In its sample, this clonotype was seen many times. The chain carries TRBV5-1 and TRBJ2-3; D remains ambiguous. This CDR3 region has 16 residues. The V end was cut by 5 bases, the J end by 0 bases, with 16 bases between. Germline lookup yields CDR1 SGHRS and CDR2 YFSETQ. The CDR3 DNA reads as TGCGCCAGCAGTCAGGACCCCGACCCTAGCACAGATACGCAGTATTTT. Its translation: CASSQDPDPSTDTQYF.

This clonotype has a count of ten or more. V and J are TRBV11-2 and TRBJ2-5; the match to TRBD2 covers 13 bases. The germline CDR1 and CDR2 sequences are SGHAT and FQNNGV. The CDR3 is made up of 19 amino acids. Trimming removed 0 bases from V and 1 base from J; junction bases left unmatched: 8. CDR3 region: CASSLDHRTSGRSQETQYF. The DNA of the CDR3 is TGTGCCAGCAGCTTAGACCATCGGACTAGCGGGAGATCCCAAGAGACCCAGTACTTC. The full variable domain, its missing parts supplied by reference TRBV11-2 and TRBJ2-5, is EAGVAQSPRYKIIEKRQSVAFWCNPISGHATLYWYQQILGQGPKLLIQFQNNGVVDDSQLPKDRFSAERLKGVDSTLKIQPAKLEDSAVYLCASSLDHRTSGRSQETQYFGPGTRLLVL.

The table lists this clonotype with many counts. CDR3 coding DNA: TGTGCCAGCACCGGACTAGCGGACAATGAGCAGTTCTTC. It encodes CASTGLADNEQFF. The V and J genes are TRBV11-3 and TRBJ2-1, with 10 bases identical to TRBD2. J lost 5 bases, V lost 7 bases, and 2 bases had no gene match. The CDR3 spans 13 residues. The V gene's germline CDR1 is SGHNT and CDR2 YENEEA.

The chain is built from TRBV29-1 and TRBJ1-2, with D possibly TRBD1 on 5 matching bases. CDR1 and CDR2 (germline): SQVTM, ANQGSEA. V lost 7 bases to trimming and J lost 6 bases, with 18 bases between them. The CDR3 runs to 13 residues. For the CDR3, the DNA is TGCAGCGGCAACGTTGCCGGGGGGAATGGCTACACCTTC. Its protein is CSGNVAGGNGYTF.

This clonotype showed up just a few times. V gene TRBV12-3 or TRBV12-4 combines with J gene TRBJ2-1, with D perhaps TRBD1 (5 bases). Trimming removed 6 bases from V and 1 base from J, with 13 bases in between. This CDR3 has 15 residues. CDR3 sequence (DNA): TGTGCCAGCAGACCAGGGTCACGGTCCTACAATGAGCAGTTCTTC. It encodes CASRPGSRSYNEQFF.

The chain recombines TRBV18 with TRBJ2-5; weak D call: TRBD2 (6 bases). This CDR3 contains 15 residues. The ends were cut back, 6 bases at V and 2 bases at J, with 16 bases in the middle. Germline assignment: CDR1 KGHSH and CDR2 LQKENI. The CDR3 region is CASSPTYSGQETQYF. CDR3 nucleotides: TGTGCCAGCTCGCCGACTTATAGCGGTCAAGAGACCCAGTACTTC.

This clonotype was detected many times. CDR3 amino acids: CATGLNGHSNEQFF. The CDR3 nucleotides read TGTGCCACGGGCCTCAATGGGCATTCCAATGAGCAGTTCTTC. This chain connects TRBV6-4 to TRBJ2-1; D not certain. Germline CDR1 reads MRHNA; CDR2 reads SNTAGT. The V and J ends lost 10 bases and 6 bases respectively, with 19 bases between them. The CDR3 is made up of 14 amino acids.

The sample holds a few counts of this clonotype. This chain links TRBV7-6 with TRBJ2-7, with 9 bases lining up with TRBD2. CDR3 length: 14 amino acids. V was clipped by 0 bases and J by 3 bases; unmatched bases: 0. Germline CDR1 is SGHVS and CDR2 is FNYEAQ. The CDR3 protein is CASSLASGSYEQYF. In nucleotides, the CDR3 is TGTGCCAGCAGCTTAGCTAGCGGGAGCTACGAGCAGTACTTC.

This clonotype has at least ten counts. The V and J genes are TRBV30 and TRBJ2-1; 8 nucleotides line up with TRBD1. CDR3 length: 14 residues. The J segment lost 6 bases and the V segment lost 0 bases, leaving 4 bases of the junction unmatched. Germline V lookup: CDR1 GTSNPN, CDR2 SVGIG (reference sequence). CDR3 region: CAWSVSDRANEQFF. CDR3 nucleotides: TGTGCCTGGAGTGTATCGGACAGGGCCAATGAGCAGTTCTTC. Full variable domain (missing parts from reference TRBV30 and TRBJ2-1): SQTIHQWPATLVQPVGSPLSLECTVEGTSNPNLYWYRQAAGRGLQLLFYSVGIGQISSEVPQNLSASRPQDRQFILSSKKLLLSDSGFYLCAWSVSDRANEQFFGPGTRLTVL.

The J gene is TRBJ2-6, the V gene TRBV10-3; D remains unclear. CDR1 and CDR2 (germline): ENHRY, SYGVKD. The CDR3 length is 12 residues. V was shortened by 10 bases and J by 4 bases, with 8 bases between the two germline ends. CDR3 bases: TGTGCCACCAACCCCGGGGCCAACGTCCTGACTTTC. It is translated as CATNPGANVLTF.

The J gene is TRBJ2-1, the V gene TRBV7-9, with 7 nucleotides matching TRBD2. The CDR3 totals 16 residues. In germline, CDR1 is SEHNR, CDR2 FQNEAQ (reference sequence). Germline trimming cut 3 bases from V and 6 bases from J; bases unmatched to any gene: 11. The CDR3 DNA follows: TGTGCCAGCAGCTTCCAAGGCGGGAGCATTCGCAATGAGCAGTTCTTC. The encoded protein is CASSFQGGSIRNEQFF.

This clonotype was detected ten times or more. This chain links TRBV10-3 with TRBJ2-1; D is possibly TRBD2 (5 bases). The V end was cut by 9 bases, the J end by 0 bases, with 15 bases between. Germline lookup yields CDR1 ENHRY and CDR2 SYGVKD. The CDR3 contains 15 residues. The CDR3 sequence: CAITRGLDSYNEQFF. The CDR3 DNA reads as TGTGCCATTACACGGGGTCTCGACTCCTACAATGAGCAGTTCTTC.

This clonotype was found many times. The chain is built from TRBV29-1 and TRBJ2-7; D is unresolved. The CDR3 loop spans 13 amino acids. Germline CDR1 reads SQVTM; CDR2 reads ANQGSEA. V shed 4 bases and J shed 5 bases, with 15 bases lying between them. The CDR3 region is CSVGHLVHHEQYF. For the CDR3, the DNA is TGCAGCGTTGGCCACCTAGTTCACCACGAGCAGTACTTC.

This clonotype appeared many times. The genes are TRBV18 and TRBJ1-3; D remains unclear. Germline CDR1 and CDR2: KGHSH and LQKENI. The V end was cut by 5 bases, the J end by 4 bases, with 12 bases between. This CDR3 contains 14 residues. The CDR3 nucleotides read TGTGCCAGCTCATTCGGACCAGAAGGAAACACCATATATTTT. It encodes CASSFGPEGNTIYF.

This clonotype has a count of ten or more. CDR3 bases: TGTGCCAGCGCAAAGGGGGATAGGGCCTACGAGCAGTACGTC. Protein sequence: CASAKGDRAYEQYV. The chain carries TRBV12-3 or TRBV12-4 and TRBJ2-7, with D possibly matching TRBD1 (6 bases). Trimming took 8 bases from V and 2 from J, leaving 16 bases between them. This CDR3 has 14 residues.

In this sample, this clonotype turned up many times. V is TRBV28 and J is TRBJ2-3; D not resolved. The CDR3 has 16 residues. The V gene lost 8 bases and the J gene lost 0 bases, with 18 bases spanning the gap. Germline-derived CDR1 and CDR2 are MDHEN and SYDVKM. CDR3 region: CASSPPIGSSTDTQYF. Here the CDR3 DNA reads TGTGCCAGCTCTCCCCCCATAGGGTCTAGCACAGATACGCAGTATTTT.

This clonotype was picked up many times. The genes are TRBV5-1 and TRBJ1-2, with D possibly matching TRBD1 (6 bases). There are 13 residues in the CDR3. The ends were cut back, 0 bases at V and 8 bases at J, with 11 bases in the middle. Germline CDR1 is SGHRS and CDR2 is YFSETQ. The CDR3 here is CASSLDRVGGYTF. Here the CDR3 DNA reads TGCGCCAGCAGCTTGGACAGGGTCGGCGGCTACACCTTC.

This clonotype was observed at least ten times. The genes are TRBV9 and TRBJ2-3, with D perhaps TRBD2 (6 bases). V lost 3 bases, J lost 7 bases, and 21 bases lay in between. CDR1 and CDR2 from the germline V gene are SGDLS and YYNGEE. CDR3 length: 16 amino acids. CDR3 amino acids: CASSASSGATRNTQYF. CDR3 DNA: TGTGCCAGCAGCGCGAGCTCGGGAGCGACAAGGAATACGCAGTATTTT.

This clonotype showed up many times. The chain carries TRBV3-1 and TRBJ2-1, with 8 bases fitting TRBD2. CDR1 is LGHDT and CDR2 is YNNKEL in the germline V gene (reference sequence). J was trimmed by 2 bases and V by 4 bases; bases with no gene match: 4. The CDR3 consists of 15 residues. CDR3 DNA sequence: TGTGCCAGCAGCCTTAGCGGGAACCCCTACAATGAGCAGTTCTTC. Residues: CASSLSGNPYNEQFF.

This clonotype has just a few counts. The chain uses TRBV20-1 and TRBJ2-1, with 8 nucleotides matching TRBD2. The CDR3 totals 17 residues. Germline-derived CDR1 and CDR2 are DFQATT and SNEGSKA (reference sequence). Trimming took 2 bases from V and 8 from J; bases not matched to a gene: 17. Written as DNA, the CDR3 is TGCAGTGCTAGATCAAGAGGCGGTAGCGGGATTGTAGATGAGCAGTTCTTC. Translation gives CSARSRGGSGIVDEQFF.